This entry features one TCR beta chain sequence. Its specificity is not known. The data stem from a study of T cell responses to AZD1222 COVID-19 vaccine. Libraries were prepared by immunoSEQ multiplex PCR; TCRdb keeps only in-frame clonotypes and omits some of them. Among more than 90,000 clones, approximately 84% were seen once, and the ten largest hold around 9.9%. Study-wide results and limits: Only a handful of individuals given AZD1222 were seropositive at baseline. Repertoires were collected only later (after the peak T cell response had occurred).

The CDR3 has 16 amino acids. The V end was cut by 1 base, the J end by 0 bases, with 10 bases between. CDR1 and CDR2 from the germline V gene are SGHAT and FQDESV (reference sequence). The chain employs TRBV11-1 and TRBJ2-4, with D perhaps being TRBD1 or TRBD2 (5 bases each). This clonotype was sampled from an adult in good health. This specimen consisted of peripheral blood, obtained on day 0 of AZD1222 vaccination. CDR3 residues: CASSLGDLLAKNIQYF. In nucleotides, the CDR3 is TGTGCCAGCAGCTTAGGGGACCTCCTAGCCAAAAACATTCAGTACTTC.